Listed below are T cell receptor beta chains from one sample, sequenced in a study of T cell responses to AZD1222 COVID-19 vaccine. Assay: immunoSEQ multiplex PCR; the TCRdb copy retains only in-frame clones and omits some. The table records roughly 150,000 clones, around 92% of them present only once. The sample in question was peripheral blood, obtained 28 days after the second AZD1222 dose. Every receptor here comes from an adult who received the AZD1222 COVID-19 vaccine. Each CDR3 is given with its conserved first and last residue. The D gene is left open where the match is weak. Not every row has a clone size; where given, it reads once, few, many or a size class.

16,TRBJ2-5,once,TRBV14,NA,TGTGCCAGCAGCCAAGATAGGAAAAAGCATGTGGAGACCCAGTACTTC,CASSQDRKKHVETQYF
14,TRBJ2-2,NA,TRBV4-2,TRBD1,TGTGCCAGCAGCCCCCAGACAGGGTCCGGGGAGCTGTTTTTT,CASSPQTGSGELFF
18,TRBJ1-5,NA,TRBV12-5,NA,TGTGCTAGTGGTTTGGACCGGGACCGCGTCGTTGGCAATCAGCCCCAGCATTTT,CASGLDRDRVVGNQPQHF
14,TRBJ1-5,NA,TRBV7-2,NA,TGTGCCAGCAGTTACAGGGCGAGCAATCAGCCCCAGCATTTT,CASSYRASNQPQHF
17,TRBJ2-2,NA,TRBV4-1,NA,TGCGCCAGCAGCCAAAGAGTAGGGGGGCGCAGCGCCGGGGAGCTGTTTTTT,CASSQRVGGRSAGELFF
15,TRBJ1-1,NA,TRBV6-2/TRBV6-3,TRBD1,TGTGCCAGCAGTGAGGGACAGGGGAGAGGCACTGAAGCTTTCTTT,CASSEGQGRGTEAFF
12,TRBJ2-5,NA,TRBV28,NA,TGTGCCAGCAGGACTAGCCAAGAGACCCAGTACTTC,CASRTSQETQYF
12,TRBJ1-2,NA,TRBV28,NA,TGTGCCAGCAGTTCTCCGATTGATGGCTACACCTTC,CASSSPIDGYTF
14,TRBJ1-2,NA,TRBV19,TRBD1,TGTGCCAGTAGTATGGACAGGGTTAACTATGGCTACACCTTC,CASSMDRVNYGYTF
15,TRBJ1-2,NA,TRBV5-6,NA,TGTGCCAGCAGCTTGGCATTGGTCCGGCAGAAGGGCTACACCTTC,CASSLALVRQKGYTF
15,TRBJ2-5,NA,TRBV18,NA,TGTGCCAGCTCTCGTTCGAGGACAGAACAAGAGACCCAGTACTTC,CASSRSRTEQETQYF
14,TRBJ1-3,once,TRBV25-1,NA,TGTGCCAGCAGTGATACAGGGAGAGGAAACACCATATATTTT,CASSDTGRGNTIYF
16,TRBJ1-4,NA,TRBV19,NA,TGTGCCAGTAGTGAAACAGCCGGGTTGTCTAATGAAAAACTGTTTTTT,CASSETAGLSNEKLFF
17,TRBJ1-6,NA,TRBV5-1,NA,TGCGCCAGCAGCTTGGGGCACGTCAGCTCCTATAATTCACCCCTCCACTTT,CASSLGHVSSYNSPLHF
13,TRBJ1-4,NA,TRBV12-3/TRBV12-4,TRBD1,TGTGCCAGCAGTTTGCAGGGGGATGAAAAACTGTTTTTT,CASSLQGDEKLFF
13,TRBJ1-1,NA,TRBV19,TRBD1,TGTGCCAGTAGGGACAGGGTGAACACTGAAGCTTTCTTT,CASRDRVNTEAFF
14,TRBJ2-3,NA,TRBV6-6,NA,TGTGCCAGCAGTTACTACGACTTCACAGATACGCAGTATTTT,CASSYYDFTDTQYF
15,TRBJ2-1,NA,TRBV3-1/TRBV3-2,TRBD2,TGTGCCAGCAGCCCCCGACTAGCGGGGGCGGATGAGCAGTTCTTC,CASSPRLAGADEQFF
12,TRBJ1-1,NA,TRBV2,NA,TGTGCCAGCAAACTCCTGGGCACTGAAGCTTTCTTT,CASKLLGTEAFF
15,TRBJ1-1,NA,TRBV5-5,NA,TGTGCCAGCAGCTTGGCCGGCCTGGGGAACACTGAAGCTTTCTTT,CASSLAGLGNTEAFF
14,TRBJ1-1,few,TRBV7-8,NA,TGTGCCAGCAGCTTCGGGGGACAGAACACTGAAGCTTTCTTT,CASSFGGQNTEAFF
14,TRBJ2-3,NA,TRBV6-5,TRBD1,TGTGCCAGCAGGTACAGGGGTGCAGTAGATACGCAGTATTTT,CASRYRGAVDTQYF
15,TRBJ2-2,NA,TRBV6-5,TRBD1,TGTGCCAGCAGCGCGGGACAGGGGGTCACCGGGGAGCTGTTTTTT,CASSAGQGVTGELFF
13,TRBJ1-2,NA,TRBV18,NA,TGTGCCAGCTCTCCAGTCTCGGACTATGGCTACACCTTC,CASSPVSDYGYTF
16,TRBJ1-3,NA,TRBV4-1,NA,TGCGCCAGCAGCCAAGGTAGGGGGGCGAGAGGAAACACCATATATTTT,CASSQGRGARGNTIYF
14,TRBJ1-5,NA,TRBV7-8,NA,TGTGCCAGCAGCTTAGGTGTGGCGAGCCAGCCCCAGCATTTT,CASSLGVASQPQHF
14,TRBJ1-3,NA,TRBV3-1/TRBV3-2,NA,TGTGCCAGCAGCCAAGGGGACCGACGAAACACCATATATTTT,CASSQGDRRNTIYF
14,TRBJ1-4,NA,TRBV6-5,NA,TGTGCCAGCAGGCAGGGTTCGACTAATGAAAAACTGTTTTTT,CASRQGSTNEKLFF
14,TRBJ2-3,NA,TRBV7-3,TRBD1,TGTGCCAGCAGCTTGCCGGGACAGACAGATACGCAGTATTTT,CASSLPGQTDTQYF
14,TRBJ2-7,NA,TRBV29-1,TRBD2,TGCAGCGTTGAAAGGAGAGCGGGAACCTACGAGCAGTACTTC,CSVERRAGTYEQYF
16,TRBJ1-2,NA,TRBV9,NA,TGTGCCAGCAGCGCTAACCTAGGGGGGCCAAGCTATGGCTACACCTTC,CASSANLGGPSYGYTF
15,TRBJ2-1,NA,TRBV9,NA,TGTGCCAGCAGCGTAGGGGGGACGTACTTCAATGAGCAGTTCTTC,CASSVGGTYFNEQFF
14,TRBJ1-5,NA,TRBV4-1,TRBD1,TGCGCCAGCAGCCAGCCACAGGGGACCCAGCCCCAGCATTTT,CASSQPQGTQPQHF
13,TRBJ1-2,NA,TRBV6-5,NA,TGTGCCAGCAGTCCCCCCGGGTCCTATGGCTACACCTTC,CASSPPGSYGYTF
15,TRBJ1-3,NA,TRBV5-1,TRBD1,TGCGCCAGCAGCTTAACAGGGGGCTTTGGAAACACCATATATTTT,CASSLTGGFGNTIYF
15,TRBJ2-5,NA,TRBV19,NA,TGTGCCAGTAGTATAGATTGGGGGCGGCAAGAGACCCAGTACTTC,CASSIDWGRQETQYF
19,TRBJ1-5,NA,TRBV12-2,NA,TGTGCAAGTCGCTTAGCGCGATCCGGGGGGGTTTATAGCAATCAGCCCCAGCATTTT,CASRLARSGGVYSNQPQHF
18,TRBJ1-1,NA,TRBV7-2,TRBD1,TGTGCCAGCAGCTTAGGAGGTTGGGGCAGGGGGAAGGACACTGAAGCTTTCTTT,CASSLGGWGRGKDTEAFF
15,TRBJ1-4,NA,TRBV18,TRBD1,TGTGCCAGCTCACCACTACAGGGGGCGAGTGAAAAACTGTTTTTT,CASSPLQGASEKLFF
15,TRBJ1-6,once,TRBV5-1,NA,TGCGCCAGCAGCTTTCTAACACAGGCGGAATCACCCCTCCACTTT,CASSFLTQAESPLHF
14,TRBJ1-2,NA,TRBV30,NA,TGTGCCTGGACCTATGGGTGGGGGGTTCGGGGCTACACCTTC,CAWTYGWGVRGYTF
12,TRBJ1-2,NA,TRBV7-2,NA,TGTGCCAGCAGCTTCCGAAACTATGGCTACACCTTC,CASSFRNYGYTF
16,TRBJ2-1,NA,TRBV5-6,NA,TGTGCCAGCAGGCCCGGACAGCCCCTCTCCTACAATGAGCAGTTCTTC,CASRPGQPLSYNEQFF
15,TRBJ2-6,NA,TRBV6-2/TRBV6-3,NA,TGTGCCAGCAGTTACCAGTTCTCTGGGGCCAACGTCCTGACTTTC,CASSYQFSGANVLTF
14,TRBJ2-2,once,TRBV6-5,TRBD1,TGTGCCAGCACTTGGGACAGGGGGACCGGGGAGCTGTTTTTT,CASTWDRGTGELFF